These 14 T cell receptor beta chains were sequenced from one sample in a study of cytomegalovirus exposure and HLA in healthy donors. The PCR ran on 60 Vbeta and 13 Jbeta primers. The method was immunoSEQ multiplex PCR; TCRdb's version includes in-frame clones alone and lacks a portion of them. The sample includes about 160,000 clones, 82% of them seen just once. Input material: PBMCs. The receptors here all came from a girl aged 5-17 years in good health and CMV-seropositive.

Details on this clone: At the DNA level, this CDR3 is encoded by other sequences in the same sample as well. This sequence joins TRBV4-3 and TRBJ1-5; tentative D call: TRBD1 (5 bases). Germline V gene data show CDR1 as LGHNA and CDR2 as YSLEER. The V and J ends lost 0 bases and 6 bases respectively, with 6 bases between them. The CDR3 runs to 13 residues. The CDR3, as DNA: TGCGCCAGCAGCCAAGATAGGGGTCAGCCCCAGCATTTT. It is translated as CASSQDRGQPQHF.

The V and J genes are TRBV6-6 and TRBJ1-6; the D is unclear. CDR3 length equals 16 residues. Trimming cost V 6 bases and J 5 bases, with 17 bases left between them. CDR1 and CDR2 (germline): MNHNY, SVGAGI (reference sequence). The CDR3 DNA is TGTGCCAGCAGACGAGGGCCGCGTTCGGATAATTCACCCCTCCACTTT. Residues: CASRRGPRSDNSPLHF.

This clone is a singleton in its sample. The chain couples TRBV9 to TRBJ2-3; no clear D gene. This CDR3 spans 14 amino acids. Trimming took 4 bases from V and 1 from J, leaving 10 bases between them. The germline CDR1 and CDR2 sequences are SGDLS and YYNGEE. CDR3 sequence reads: CASSPMAGTDTQYF. The CDR3 DNA follows: TGTGCCAGCAGCCCGATGGCGGGCACAGATACGCAGTATTTT.

J is TRBJ2-7 and V is TRBV2; weak D call: TRBD2 (5 bases). CDR1 is SNHLY, CDR2 FYNNEI, per germline. The CDR3 spans 13 residues. Trimming stripped 11 bases from V and 0 bases from J, with 14 bases between. The CDR3 sequence is CAVSDWDSYEQYF. The CDR3 coding sequence is TGTGCCGTATCGGACTGGGACTCCTACGAGCAGTACTTC.

The chain recombines TRBV19 with TRBJ1-5; D remains ambiguous. The CDR3 runs to 15 residues. V gave up 1 base and J gave up 0 bases, with 7 bases separating them. Per the germline V gene, CDR1 is LNHDA and CDR2 is SQIVND (reference sequence). CDR3 coding DNA: TGTGCCAGTAGTATAGTTCCATTTAGCAATCAGCCCCAGCATTTT. It yields the protein CASSIVPFSNQPQHF.

The table lists this clone with a count of one. The V gene is TRBV5-4, the J gene TRBJ2-5, with 10 bases matching TRBD2. Germline V gives CDR1 SGHNT, CDR2 YYREEE (reference sequence). With V trimmed by 0 bases and J by 5 bases, 4 bases remained unmatched. The CDR3 loop spans 15 amino acids. CDR3 protein: CASSLVASGGETQYF. The CDR3 DNA reads TGTGCCAGCAGCTTGGTGGCTAGCGGGGGCGAGACCCAGTACTTC.

This chain connects TRBV7-9 to TRBJ1-1, with a weak D call TRBD1 (6 bases). The CDR3 covers 15 residues. Trimming removed 1 base at V and 2 bases at J, with 11 bases between. Germline-derived CDR1 and CDR2 are SEHNR and FQNEAQ (reference sequence). This CDR3 is CASSLVVRGNTEAFF. CDR3 DNA sequence: TGTGCCAGCAGCTTAGTAGTCAGGGGAAACACTGAAGCTTTCTTT.

As concerns this clone: One end of the junction does not line up with germline, which may come from a read error. The chain links TRBV7-7 to TRBJ2-3; maybe TRBD2 (5 bases). The CDR3 runs to 14 residues. Per the germline V gene, CDR1 is SSHAT and CDR2 is FNYEAQ (reference sequence). Here the CDR3 reads CASSPGGGGDTQYF. The CDR3, as DNA: TGTGCTAGCAGCCCAGGAGGAGGCGGGGATACGCAGTATTTT. The complete variable domain, with remaining parts taken from reference TRBV7-7 and TRBJ2-3, reads GAGVSQSPRYKVTKRGQDVTLRCDPISSHATLYWYQQALGQGPEFLTYFNYEAQPDKSGLPSDRFSAERPEGSISTLTIQRTEQRDSAMYRCASSPGGGGDTQYFGPGTRLTVL.

In this sample, this clone turned up once. The CDR3 DNA is TGTGCCAGCAGCTCCACCGGGACAGATTACACAGATACGCAGTATTTT. Translating gives CASSSTGTDYTDTQYF. This rearrangement joins TRBV7-9 to TRBJ2-3, with 7 bases identical to TRBD1. Germline CDR1 is SEHNR and CDR2 is FQNEAQ (reference sequence). Trimming at V came to 4 bases and at J to 2 bases, leaving 9 bases not matched to a gene. The length of the CDR3 is 16 residues.

V and J are TRBV4-3 and TRBJ2-7; tentative D call: TRBD2 (7 bases). Per germline, CDR1 LGHNA and CDR2 YSLEER. V lost 4 bases to trimming and J lost 5 bases, with 21 bases between them. The CDR3 loop spans 16 amino acids. The CDR3 sequence is CASSPRRGGPGDEQYF. CDR3 in DNA: TGCGCCAGCAGCCCACGCCGCGGGGGCCCTGGGGACGAGCAGTACTTC.

The rearrangement uses TRBV2 and TRBJ2-1, with 8 bases aligning to TRBD2. The CDR3 runs 16 residues. The germline gives CDR1 SNHLY, CDR2 FYNNEI. The V and J ends lost 6 bases and 4 bases, in that order; junction bases with no gene match: 11. DNA for the CDR3: TGTGCCAGCAGGAAGGACTCCGGGACTAGTTACAATGAGCAGTTCTTC. Amino acid sequence: CASRKDSGTSYNEQFF.

The chain has TRBV28 and TRBJ2-7; possibly TRBD1 for D (6 bases). V shed 5 bases and J shed 3 bases, with 11 bases lying between them. The CDR3 covers 13 residues. The V gene's germline CDR1 is MDHEN and CDR2 SYDVKM. The CDR3 sequence is CASSRQDIYEQYF. The DNA for the CDR3 is TGTGCCAGCAGTCGACAGGACATCTACGAGCAGTACTTC.

This clone was seen a few times. V and J are TRBV18 and TRBJ1-3; D is perhaps TRBD1 (5 bases). CDR3 length equals 13 residues. Germline V lookup: CDR1 KGHSH, CDR2 LQKENI. V lost 3 bases and J lost 2, with 5 bases in between. CDR3 sequence: CASSPGPGNTIYF. The CDR3 bases are TGTGCCAGCTCACCGGGGCCTGGAAACACCATATATTTT.

This clone was counted once. The chain links TRBV7-3 to TRBJ1-2; weak D call: TRBD1 (5 bases). Trimming took 5 bases from V and 8 from J, leaving 18 bases between them. The germline gives CDR1 SGHTA, CDR2 FQGTGA. The CDR3 has 14 amino acids. The CDR3 loop reads CASSQGRQSGGYTF. CDR3 DNA sequence: TGTGCCAGCAGCCAGGGCCGGCAGAGTGGAGGCTACACCTTC.